This TCR beta chain is from a study of shared clonotypes between healthy human individuals. Investigators spread the genomic DNA of each subset evenly over several immunoSEQ plates. Clones were read by immunoSEQ multiplex PCR, and TCRdb kept only the in-frame ones, dropping some. Of about 2.3 million clones listed, roughly 93% are singletons. On this clone itself: Its antigen remains unidentified.

General observations from the study: Although depth was large, rarefaction showed that sequencing of the sorted subsets was incomplete. Several donors shared 4.5% to 6.5% of their naive CD4 clonotypes.

Healthy and HIV-negative, the adult donors had no recent acute infections or vaccinations. CDR1 DFQATT and CDR2 SNEGSKA come from the germline V gene (reference sequence). The CDR3 contains 10 residues. V lost 6 bases and J 12 bases, leaving 15 bases between the germline ends. This chain uses TRBV20-1 with TRBJ2-7; either TRBD1 or TRBD2 may fit D (5 bases each). The sample taken for sequencing was naive CD4+ T cells from PBMCs. Subset specified: CD45RA+ positively selected. This sequence was found in a man aged 18 to 29 in good health. Some clones in this sample may be carry-over from other donors' samples. The CDR3 protein is CSARAGALYF. The CDR3 DNA reads as TGCAGTGCGCGCGCCGGGGCCCTGTACTTC.